This T cell receptor beta chain came from a study of cytomegalovirus exposure and HLA in healthy donors. CDR1 and CDR2 (germline): SEHNR, FQNEAQ (reference sequence). V shed 5 bases, J shed 6 bases, and the junction held 5 bases outside the gene matches. CDR3 length: 13 residues. This clone was counted a few times. Its antigen remains unknown. Whole-study results and caveats: Analyzed later, most CMV-associated TCR beta chains appeared HLA-restricted. A later analysis linked a missense DCLRE1C variant to TCR beta V- and J-gene trimming. Later analysis revealed greater clonal expansion in HLA-associated TCR beta chains than in equally common others. Overall, roughly 150 TCR beta chains were annotated as cytomegalovirus-associated.

PCR used 60 Vbeta primers and 13 Jbeta primers. The repertoire was sequenced with immunoSEQ multiplex PCR; TCRdb's copy has only in-frame clones and lacks some. The table has under 200,000 clones, around 80% seen once; the top ten hold 0.69%. Source material: PBMCs. The chain links TRBV7-9 to TRBJ1-2; 8 bases are shared with TRBD1. The source of this sequence is a woman in her 40s in good health and CMV-seronegative. The CDR3 DNA reads as TGTGCCAGCAGCCCACAGGGGGATGATGGCTACACCTTC. It specifies CASSPQGDDGYTF.